The table lists the clone carrying this T cell receptor (beta chain) with many counts. No antigen is known for it. The data originate from a study of T cells in Graves' hyperthyroidism and ophthalmopathy. Amplification yielded TCR beta CDR3 regions, with RNA transcripts as the source. First-round RT-PCR with HTBI primers amplified the TCR CDR3 region. TCRdb re-analysed the multiplex PCR reads in MiXCR, keeping a single row per CDR3 protein. The sample records around 600,000 distinct CDR3 sequences, more than 15% being singletons. General study results and limits: A model built on 13 V-J features separated ophthalmopathy from stable hyperthyroidism. Blood also carried most thyroid clonotypes expanded above 0.001.

There are 15 residues in the CDR3. The V and J ends lost 3 bases and 7 bases respectively, with 17 bases between them. The germline gives CDR1 SGHRS, CDR2 YFSETQ. Exclusion followed for patients with uncontrolled infection, other autoimmune disease, pregnancy or lactation. Fresh peripheral blood, around 10 ml of it, supplied the PBMCs. The chain uses TRBV5-1 and TRBJ2-1; the D gene is possibly TRBD2 (6 bases). Source material: blood. The sequence was obtained from a middle-aged woman with Graves' ophthalmopathy. In nucleotides, the CDR3 is TGCGCCAGCAGCTCCCTCAGGTCGGGGAGGAATGAGCAGTTCTTC. It codes for CASSSLRSGRNEQFF.